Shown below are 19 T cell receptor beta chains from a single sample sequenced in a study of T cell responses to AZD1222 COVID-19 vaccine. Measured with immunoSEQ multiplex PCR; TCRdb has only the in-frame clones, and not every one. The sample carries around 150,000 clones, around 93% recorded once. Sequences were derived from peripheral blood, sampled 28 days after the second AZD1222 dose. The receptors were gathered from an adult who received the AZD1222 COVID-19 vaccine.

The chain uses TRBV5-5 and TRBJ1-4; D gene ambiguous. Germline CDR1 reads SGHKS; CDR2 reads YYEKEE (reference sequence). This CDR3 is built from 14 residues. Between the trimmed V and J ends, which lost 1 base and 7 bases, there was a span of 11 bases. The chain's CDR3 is CASSLRPEGEKLFF. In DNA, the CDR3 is TGTGCCAGCAGCTTGAGGCCAGAGGGTGAAAAACTGTTTTTT.

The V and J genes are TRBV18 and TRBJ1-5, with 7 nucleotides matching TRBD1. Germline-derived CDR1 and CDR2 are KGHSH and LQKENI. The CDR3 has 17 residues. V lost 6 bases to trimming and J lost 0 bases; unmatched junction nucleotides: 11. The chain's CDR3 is CASSTGGGAYSNQPQHF. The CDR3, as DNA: TGTGCCAGCTCCACCGGAGGGGGCGCGTATAGCAATCAGCCCCAGCATTTT.

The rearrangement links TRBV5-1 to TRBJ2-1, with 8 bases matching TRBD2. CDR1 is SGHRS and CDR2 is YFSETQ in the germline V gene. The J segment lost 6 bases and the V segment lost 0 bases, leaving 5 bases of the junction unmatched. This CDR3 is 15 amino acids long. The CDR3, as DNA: TGCGCCAGCAGCTTGGCGGGACTAGTTCCCAATGAGCAGTTCTTC. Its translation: CASSLAGLVPNEQFF. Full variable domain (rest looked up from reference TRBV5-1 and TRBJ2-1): KAGVTQTPRYLIKTRGQQVTLSCSPISGHRSVSWYQQTPGQGLQFLFEYFSETQRNKGNFPGRFSGRQFSNSRSEMNVSTLELGDSALYLCASSLAGLVPNEQFFGPGTRLTVL.

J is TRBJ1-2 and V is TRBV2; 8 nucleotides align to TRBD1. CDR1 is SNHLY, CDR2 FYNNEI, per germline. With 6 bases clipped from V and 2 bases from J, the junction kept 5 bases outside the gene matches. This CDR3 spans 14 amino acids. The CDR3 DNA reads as TGTGCCAGCAGCGGGGACAGGCAAAACTATGGCTACACCTTC. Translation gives CASSGDRQNYGYTF.

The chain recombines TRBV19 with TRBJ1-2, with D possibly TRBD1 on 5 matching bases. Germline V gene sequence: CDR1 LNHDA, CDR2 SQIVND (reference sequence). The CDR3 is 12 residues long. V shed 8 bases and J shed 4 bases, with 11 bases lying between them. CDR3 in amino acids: CASATGGYGYTF. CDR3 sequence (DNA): TGTGCCAGTGCAACAGGTGGCTATGGCTACACCTTC.

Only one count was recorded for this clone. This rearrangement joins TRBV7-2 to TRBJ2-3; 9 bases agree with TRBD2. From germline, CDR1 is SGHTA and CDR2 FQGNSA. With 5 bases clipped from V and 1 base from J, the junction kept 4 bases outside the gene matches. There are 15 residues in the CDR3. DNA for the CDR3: TGTGCCAGCAGCAAGACTAGCGGTCGCACAGATACGCAGTATTTT. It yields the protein CASSKTSGRTDTQYF.

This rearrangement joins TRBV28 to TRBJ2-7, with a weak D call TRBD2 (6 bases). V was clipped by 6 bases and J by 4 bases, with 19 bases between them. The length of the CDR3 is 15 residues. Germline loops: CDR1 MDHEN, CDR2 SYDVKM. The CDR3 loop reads CASSSLGGGVYEQYF. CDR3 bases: TGTGCCAGCAGCTCTCTCGGCGGCGGGGTTTACGAGCAGTACTTC.

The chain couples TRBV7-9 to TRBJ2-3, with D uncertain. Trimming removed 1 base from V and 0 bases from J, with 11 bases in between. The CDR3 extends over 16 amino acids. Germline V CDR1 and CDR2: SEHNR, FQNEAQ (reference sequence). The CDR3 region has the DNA TGTGCCAGCAGCTTAGTAGGGTTAGCTAGCACAGATACGCAGTATTTT. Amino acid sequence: CASSLVGLASTDTQYF.

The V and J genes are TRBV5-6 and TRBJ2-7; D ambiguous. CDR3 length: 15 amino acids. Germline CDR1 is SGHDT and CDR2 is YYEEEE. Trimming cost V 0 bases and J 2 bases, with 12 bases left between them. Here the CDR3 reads CASSLDGVIAYEQYF. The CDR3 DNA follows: TGTGCCAGCAGCTTGGATGGTGTGATAGCCTACGAGCAGTACTTC.

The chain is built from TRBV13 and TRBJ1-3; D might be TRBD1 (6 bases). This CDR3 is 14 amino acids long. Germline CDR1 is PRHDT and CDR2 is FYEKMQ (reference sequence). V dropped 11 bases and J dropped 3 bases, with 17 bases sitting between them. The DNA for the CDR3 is TGTGCCGCCTCTAACAGGGTCCATGGAAACACCATATATTTT. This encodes CAASNRVHGNTIYF.

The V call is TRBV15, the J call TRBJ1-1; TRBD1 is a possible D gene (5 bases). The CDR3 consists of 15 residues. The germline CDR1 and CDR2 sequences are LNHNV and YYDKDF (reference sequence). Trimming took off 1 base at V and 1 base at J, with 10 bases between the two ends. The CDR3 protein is CATSRVRGANTEAFF. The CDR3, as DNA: TGTGCCACCAGCAGAGTAAGGGGAGCGAACACTGAAGCTTTCTTT.

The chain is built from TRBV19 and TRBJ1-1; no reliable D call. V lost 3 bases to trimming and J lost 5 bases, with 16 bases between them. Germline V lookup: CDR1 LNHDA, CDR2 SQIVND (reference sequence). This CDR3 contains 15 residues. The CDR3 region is CASSIIGPARTEAFF. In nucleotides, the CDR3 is TGTGCCAGTAGTATTATCGGACCCGCGAGGACTGAAGCTTTCTTT.

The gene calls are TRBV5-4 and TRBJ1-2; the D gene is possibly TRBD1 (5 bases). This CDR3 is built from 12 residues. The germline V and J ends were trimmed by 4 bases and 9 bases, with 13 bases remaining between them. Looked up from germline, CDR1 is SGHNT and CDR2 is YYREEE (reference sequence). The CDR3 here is CASSPRGGSYTF. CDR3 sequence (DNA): TGTGCCAGCAGCCCCCGGGGGGGAAGCTACACCTTC.

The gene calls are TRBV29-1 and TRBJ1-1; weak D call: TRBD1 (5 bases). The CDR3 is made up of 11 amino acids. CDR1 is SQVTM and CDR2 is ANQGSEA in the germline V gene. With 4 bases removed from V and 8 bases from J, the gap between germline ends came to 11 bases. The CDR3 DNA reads TGCAGCGTTGCTTGGGGGATGGAAGCTTTCTTT. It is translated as CSVAWGMEAFF.

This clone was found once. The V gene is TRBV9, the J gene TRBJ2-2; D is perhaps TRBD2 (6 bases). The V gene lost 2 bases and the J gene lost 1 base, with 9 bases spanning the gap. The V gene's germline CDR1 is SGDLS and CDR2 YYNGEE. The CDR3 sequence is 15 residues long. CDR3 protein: CASSVGGKNTGELFF. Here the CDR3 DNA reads TGTGCCAGCAGCGTCGGGGGAAAGAACACCGGGGAGCTGTTTTTT.

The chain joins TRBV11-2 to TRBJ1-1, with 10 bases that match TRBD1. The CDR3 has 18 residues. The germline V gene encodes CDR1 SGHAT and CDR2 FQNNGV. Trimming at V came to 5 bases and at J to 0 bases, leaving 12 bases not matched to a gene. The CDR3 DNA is TGTGCCAGCAGCCCCGACAGGGGGCTTCGAATGGTGAACACTGAAGCTTTCTTT. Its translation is CASSPDRGLRMVNTEAFF.

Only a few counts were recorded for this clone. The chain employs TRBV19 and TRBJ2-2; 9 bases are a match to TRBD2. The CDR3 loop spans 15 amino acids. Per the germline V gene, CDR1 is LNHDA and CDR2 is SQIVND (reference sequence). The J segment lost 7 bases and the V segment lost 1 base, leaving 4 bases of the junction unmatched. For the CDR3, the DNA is TGTGCCAGTAGTATAGGCCGCGGGGGGGACGGGGAGCTGTTTTTT. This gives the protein CASSIGRGGDGELFF.

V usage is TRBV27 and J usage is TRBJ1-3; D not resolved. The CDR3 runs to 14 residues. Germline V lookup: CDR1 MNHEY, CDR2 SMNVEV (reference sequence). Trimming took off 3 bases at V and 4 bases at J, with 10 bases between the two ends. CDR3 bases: TGTGCCAGCAGTTTCCAACGCACCGGAAACACCATATATTTT. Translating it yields CASSFQRTGNTIYF.

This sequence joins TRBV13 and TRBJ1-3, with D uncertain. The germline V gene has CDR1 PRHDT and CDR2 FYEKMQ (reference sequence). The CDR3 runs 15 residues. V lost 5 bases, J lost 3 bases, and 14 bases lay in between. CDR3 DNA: TGTGCCAGCAGCGCCCCTCGGGAGGGTGGAAACACCATATATTTT. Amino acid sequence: CASSAPREGGNTIYF.